This TCR beta chain derives from a study of shared clonotypes between healthy human individuals. Sequencing used immunoSEQ multiplex PCR; TCRdb keeps in-frame clones, though not all of them. The table shows about 490,000 clones, with 76% occurring only once. Unmatched junction bases numbered 12, after V lost 11 bases and J lost 4 bases. The CDR3 sequence is 14 residues long. Looked up from germline, CDR1 is WNHNN and CDR2 is SYGVQD (reference sequence). Sequenced: PBMCs. The sequence was collected from a woman aged 40 to 50 in good health. Some clones in this sample may be carry-over from other donors' samples. The chain is built from TRBV10-1 and TRBJ1-1; 8 bases are shared with TRBD1. CDR3: CAGLRDRHVTEAFF. The CDR3 DNA is TGCGCCGGCCTGCGGGACAGGCATGTCACTGAAGCTTTCTTT.